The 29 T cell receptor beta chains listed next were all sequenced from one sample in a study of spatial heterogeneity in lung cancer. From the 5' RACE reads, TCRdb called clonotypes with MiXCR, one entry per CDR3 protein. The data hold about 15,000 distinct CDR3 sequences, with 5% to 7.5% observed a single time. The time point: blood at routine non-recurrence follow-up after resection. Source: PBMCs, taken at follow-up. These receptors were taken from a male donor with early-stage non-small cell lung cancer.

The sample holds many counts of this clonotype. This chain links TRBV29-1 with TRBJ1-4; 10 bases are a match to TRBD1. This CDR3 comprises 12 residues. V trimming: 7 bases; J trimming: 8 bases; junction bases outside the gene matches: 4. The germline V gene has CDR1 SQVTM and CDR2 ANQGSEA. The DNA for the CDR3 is TGCAGCGGAGGACAGGGGGGGGAAAAACTGTTTTTT. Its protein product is CSGGQGGEKLFF.

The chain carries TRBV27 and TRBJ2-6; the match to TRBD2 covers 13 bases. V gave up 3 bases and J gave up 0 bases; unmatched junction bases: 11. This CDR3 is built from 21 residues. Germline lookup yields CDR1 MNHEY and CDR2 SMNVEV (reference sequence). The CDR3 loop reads CASSLNFGLAGANSGANVLTF. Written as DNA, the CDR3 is TGTGCCAGCAGTTTGAATTTTGGACTAGCGGGAGCCAACTCTGGGGCCAACGTCCTGACTTTC.

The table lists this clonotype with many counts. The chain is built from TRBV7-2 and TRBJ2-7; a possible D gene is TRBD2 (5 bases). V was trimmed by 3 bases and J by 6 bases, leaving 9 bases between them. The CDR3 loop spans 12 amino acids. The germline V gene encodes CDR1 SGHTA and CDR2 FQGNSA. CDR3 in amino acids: CASSLSGIEQYF. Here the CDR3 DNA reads TGTGCCAGCAGCTTGTCCGGGATCGAGCAGTACTTC.

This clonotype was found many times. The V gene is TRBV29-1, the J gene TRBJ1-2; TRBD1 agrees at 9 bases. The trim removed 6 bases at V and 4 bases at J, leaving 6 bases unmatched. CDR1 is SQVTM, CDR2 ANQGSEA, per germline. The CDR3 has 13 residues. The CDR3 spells CSVGTGFIYGYTF. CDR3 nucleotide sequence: TGCAGCGTGGGGACAGGGTTCATCTATGGCTACACCTTC.

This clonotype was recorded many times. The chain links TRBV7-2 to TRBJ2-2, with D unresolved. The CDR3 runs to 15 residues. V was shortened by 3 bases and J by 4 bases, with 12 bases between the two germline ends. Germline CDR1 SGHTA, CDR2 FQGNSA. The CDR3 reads CASSFVTDGTGELFF. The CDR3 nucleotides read TGTGCCAGCAGCTTTGTTACTGATGGCACCGGGGAGCTGTTTTTT. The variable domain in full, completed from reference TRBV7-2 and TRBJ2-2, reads GAGVSQSPSNKVTEKGKDVELRCDPISGHTALYWYRQSLGQGLEFLIYFQGNSAPDKSGLPSDRFSAERTGGSVSTLTIQRTQQEDSAVYLCASSFVTDGTGELFFGEGSRLTVL.

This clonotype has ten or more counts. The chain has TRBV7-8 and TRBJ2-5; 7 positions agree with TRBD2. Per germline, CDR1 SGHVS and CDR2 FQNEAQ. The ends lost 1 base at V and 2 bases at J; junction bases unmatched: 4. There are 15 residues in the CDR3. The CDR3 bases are TGTGCCAGCAGCTTAGGGGAGGGGTTTCAAGAGACCCAGTACTTC. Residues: CASSLGEGFQETQYF. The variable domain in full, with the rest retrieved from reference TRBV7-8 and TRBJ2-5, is GAGVSQSPRYKVAKRGQDVALRCDPISGHVSLFWYQQALGQGPEFLTYFQNEAQLDKSGLPSDRFFAERPEGSVSTLKIQRTQQEDSAVYLCASSLGEGFQETQYFGPGTRLLVL.

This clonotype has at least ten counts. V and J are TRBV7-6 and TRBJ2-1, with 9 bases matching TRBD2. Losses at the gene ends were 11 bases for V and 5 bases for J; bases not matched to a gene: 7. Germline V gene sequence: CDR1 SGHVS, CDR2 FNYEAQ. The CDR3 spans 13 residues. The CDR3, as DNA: TGTGCCGTCGGGCGGGAGGGAAACAATGAGCAGTTCTTC. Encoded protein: CAVGREGNNEQFF.

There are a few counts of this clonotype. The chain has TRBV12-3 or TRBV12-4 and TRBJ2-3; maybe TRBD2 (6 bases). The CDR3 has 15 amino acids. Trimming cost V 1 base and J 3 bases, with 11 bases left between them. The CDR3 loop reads CASSLVGRLTDTQYF. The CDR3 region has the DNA TGTGCCAGCAGTTTAGTAGGGAGGCTGACAGATACGCAGTATTTT.

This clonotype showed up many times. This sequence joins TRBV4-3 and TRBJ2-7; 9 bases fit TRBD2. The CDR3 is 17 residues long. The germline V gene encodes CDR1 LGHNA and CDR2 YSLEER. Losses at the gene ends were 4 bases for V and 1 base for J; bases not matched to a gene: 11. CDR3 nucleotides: TGCGCCAGCAGCCGGACCTCGACGACTAGCGGATCCTACGAGCAGTACTTC. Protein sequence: CASSRTSTTSGSYEQYF.

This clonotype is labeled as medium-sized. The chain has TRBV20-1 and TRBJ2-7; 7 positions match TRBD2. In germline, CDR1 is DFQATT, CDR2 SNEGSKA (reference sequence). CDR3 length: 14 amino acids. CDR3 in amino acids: CRGNYRRERYEQYF. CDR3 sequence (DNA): TGCAGGGGGAATTATCGGCGGGAGAGATACGAGCAGTACTTC.

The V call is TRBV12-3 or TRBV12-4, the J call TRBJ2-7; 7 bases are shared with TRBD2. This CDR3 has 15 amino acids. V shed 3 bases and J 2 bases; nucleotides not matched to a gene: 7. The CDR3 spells CASSFLADRTYEQYF. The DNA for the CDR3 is TGTGCCAGCAGTTTCCTAGCGGACCGGACCTACGAGCAGTACTTC.

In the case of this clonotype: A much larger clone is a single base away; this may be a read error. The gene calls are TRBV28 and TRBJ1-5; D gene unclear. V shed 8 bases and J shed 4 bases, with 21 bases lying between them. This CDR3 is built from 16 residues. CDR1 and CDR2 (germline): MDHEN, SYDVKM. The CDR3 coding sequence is TGTGCCAGCGGGTCTTTGGGAGGAAGATTAAATCAGCCCCAGCATTTT. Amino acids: CASGSLGGRLNQPQHF.

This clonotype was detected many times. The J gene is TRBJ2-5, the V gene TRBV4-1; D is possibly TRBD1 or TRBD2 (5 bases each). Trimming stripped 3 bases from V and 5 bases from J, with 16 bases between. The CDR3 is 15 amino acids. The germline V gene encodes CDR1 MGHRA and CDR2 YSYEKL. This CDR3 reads CASSQGPGRVETQYF. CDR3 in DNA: TGCGCCAGCAGCCAGGGGCCCGGGCGGGTCGAGACCCAGTACTTC.

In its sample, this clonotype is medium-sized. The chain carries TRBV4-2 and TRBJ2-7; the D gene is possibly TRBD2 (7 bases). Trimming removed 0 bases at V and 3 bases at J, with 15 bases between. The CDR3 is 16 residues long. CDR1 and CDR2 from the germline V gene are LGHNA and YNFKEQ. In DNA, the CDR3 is TGTGCCAGCAGCCAAGATTGGGGGCTAGCGGTCTACGAGCAGTACTTC. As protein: CASSQDWGLAVYEQYF.

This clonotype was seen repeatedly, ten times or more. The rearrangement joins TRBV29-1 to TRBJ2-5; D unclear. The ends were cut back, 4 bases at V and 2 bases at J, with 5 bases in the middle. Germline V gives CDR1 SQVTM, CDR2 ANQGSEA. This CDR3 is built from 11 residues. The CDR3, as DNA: TGCAGCGTTGGGCGACAAGAGACCCAGTACTTC. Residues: CSVGRQETQYF.

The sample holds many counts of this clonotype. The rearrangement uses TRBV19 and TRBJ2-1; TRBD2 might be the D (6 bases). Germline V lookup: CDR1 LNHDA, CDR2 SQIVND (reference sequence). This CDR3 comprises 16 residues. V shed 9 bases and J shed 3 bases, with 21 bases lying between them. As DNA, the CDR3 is TGTGCCAGCACCCGCGATGGGCTAGCGCTCTACAATGAGCAGTTCTTC. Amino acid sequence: CASTRDGLALYNEQFF.

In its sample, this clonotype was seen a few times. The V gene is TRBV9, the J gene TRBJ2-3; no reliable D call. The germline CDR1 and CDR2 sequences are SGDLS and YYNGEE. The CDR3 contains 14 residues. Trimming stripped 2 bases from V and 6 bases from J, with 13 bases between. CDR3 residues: CASSVRLTRDTQYF. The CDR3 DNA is TGTGCCAGCAGCGTGCGATTAACACGGGATACGCAGTATTTT.

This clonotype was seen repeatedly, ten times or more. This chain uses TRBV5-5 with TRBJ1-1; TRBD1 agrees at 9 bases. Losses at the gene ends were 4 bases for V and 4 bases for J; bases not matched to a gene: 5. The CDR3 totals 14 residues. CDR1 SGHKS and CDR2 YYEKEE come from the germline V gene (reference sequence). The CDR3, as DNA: TGTGCCAGCAGCCGTGGACAGGGGATCACTGAAGCTTTCTTT. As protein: CASSRGQGITEAFF.

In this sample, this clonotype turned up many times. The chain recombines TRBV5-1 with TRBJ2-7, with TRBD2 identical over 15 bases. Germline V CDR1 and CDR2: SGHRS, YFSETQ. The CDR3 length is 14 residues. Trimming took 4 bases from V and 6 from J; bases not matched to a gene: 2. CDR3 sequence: CASSRTSGGGEQYF. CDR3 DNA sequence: TGCGCCAGCAGCCGGACTAGCGGGGGGGGCGAGCAGTACTTC.

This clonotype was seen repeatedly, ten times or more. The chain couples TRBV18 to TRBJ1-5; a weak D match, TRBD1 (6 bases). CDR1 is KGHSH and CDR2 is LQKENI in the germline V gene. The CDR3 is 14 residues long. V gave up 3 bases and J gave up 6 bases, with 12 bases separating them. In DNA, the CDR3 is TGTGCCAGCTCACCTGCGGGGGCCCCTCAGCCCCAGCATTTT. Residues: CASSPAGAPQPQHF. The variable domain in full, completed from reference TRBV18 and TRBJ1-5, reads NAGVMQNPRHLVRRRGQEARLRCSPMKGHSHVYWYRQLPEEGLKFMVYLQKENIIDESGMPKERFSAEFPKEGPSILRIQQVVRGDSAAYFCASSPAGAPQPQHFGDGTRLSIL.

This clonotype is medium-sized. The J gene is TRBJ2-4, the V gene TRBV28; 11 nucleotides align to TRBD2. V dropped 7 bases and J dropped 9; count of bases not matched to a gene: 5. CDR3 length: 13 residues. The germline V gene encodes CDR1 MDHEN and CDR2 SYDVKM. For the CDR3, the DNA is TGTGCCAGCAAAACTAGCGGGAGTGTCATTCAGTACTTC. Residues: CASKTSGSVIQYF.

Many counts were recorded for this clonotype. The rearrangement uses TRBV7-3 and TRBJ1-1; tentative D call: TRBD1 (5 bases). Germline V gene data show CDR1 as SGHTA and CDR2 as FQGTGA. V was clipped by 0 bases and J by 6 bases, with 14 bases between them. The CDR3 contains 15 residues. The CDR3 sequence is CASSLTRERGAEAFF. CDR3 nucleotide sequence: TGTGCCAGCAGCTTAACACGGGAGAGGGGAGCTGAAGCTTTCTTT.

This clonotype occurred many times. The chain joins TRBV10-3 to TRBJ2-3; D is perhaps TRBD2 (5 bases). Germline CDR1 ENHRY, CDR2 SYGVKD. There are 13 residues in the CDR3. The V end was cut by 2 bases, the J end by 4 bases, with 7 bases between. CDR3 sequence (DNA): TGTGCCATCAGTGAGCCCGGGGCAGATACGCAGTATTTT. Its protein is CAISEPGADTQYF.

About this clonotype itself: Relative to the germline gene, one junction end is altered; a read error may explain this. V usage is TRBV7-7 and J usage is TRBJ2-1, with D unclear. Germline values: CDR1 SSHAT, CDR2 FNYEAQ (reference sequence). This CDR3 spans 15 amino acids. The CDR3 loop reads CASSLGPFSYNEQFF. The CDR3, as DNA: TGTGCTAGCAGCTTAGGTCCCTTTTCCTACAATGAGCAGTTCTTC.

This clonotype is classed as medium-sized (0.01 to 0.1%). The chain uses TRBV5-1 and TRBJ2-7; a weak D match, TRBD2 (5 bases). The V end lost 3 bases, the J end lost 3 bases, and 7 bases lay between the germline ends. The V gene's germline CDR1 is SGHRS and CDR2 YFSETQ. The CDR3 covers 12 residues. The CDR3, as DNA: TGCGCCAGCAGCTCAGGACTCTACGAGCAGTACTTC. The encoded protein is CASSSGLYEQYF. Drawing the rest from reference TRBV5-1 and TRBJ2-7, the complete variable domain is KAGVTQTPRYLIKTRGQQVTLSCSPISGHRSVSWYQQTPGQGLQFLFEYFSETQRNKGNFPGRFSGRQFSNSRSEMNVSTLELGDSALYLCASSSGLYEQYFGPGTRLTVT.

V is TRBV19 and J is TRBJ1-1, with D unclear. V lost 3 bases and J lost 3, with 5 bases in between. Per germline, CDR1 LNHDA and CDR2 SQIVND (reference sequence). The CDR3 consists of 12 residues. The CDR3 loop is CASSMRDTEAFF. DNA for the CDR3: TGTGCCAGTAGTATGCGGGACACTGAAGCTTTCTTT.

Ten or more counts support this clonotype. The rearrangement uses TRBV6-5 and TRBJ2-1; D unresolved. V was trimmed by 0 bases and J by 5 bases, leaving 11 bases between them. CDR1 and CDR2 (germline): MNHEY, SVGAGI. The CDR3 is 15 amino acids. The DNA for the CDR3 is TGTGCCAGCAGTTACTCGATGCTAGGTAACAATGAGCAGTTCTTC. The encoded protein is CASSYSMLGNNEQFF.

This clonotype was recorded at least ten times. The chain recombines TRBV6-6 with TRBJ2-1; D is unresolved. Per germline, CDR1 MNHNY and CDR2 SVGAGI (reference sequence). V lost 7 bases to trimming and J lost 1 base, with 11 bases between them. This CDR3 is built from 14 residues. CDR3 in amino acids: CASTQDASYNEQFF. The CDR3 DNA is TGTGCCAGCACCCAAGACGCTTCCTACAATGAGCAGTTCTTC.

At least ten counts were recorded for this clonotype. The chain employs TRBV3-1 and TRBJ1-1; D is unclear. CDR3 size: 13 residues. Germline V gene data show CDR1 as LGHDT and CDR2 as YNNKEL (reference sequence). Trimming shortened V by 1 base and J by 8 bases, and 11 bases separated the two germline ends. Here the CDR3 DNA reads TGTGCCAGCAGCCAAGGCCCGCAACAGGAAGCTTTCTTT. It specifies CASSQGPQQEAFF.